The present TCR beta chain was sequenced within a study of blood T cell repertoires in COVID-19. Study background: Sites in the United States, Italy and Spain provided acute and convalescent COVID-19 samples. The analysed material was cDNA or gDNA that came from T cells, B-cell-depleted T cells, or PBMCs.

In the study's own analysis: Amplification from reference gene primers served as the basis for estimated nucleated cell counts. The protocol was immunoSEQ multiplex PCR, while the TCRdb copy is restricted to in-frame clones and leaves out a portion. The V and J calls and the clone size are those of that table, but D and trimming were determined from the DNA. The sample carries fewer than 45,000 clones, around 90% recorded once. This CDR3 contains 14 residues. With 6 bases removed from V and 9 bases from J, the gap between germline ends came to 18 bases. CDR1 SNHLY and CDR2 FYNNEI come from the germline V gene.

This TCR came from a man between 60 and 75 years old with active or convalescent COVID-19. Sequencing input: peripheral blood. V is TRBV2 and J is TRBJ2-1, with D perhaps matching TRBD2 (6 bases). CDR3 protein: CASRGGASVGEQFF. The DNA of the CDR3 is TGTGCCAGCAGGGGGGGTGCTAGCGTTGGTGAGCAGTTCTTC.